This TCR beta chain is drawn from a study of cytotoxic CD8 clonotypes in ibrutinib-treated CLL (dated by TCRdb to the early 2020s). Regarding the research as a whole: The cohort had 11 relapsed/refractory and some 15 treatment-naive patients; 17 to 18 were IGHV unmutated. On average, each sample had about 250,000 productive templates and more than 85,000 productive rearrangements. Cryopreserved peripheral blood mononuclear cells were collected before treatment, at response, and at either disease progression or sustained remission. Response samples were obtained after a median of around eleven months of treatment, with a range of about 6 to 36 months. Patients were still on ibrutinib when every remission and progressive disease sample was collected. Responses were partial in roughly 24 patients and complete in 2; after median approximately 69 months follow-up, roughly 14 stayed in remission and some twelve progressed. Of the roughly 79 people in the trial, around 25 had longitudinal samples available. On the study overall, not on this receptor specifically: At baseline, clonality was higher than in age-matched healthy donors and showed a strong correlation with circulating CD8+ T-cell counts. Public clonotypes were rare and either contracted or stayed stable during treatment, and the rise in clonality at ibrutinib response reflected the expansion of private clonotypes. Clonality rose at ibrutinib response, remained stable during sustained remission, and dropped back toward baseline at progression. Sampling times were not matched between sustained-remission and progressing patients, and lymph node repertoires were not studied.

In its sample, this clone was seen once. Its antigen specificity is not known. Base quality data are lacking; no much larger clone is found one base away. Each clonotype received, on average, approximately 9.9x coverage in deep resolution sequencing performed on a MiSeq, where the target depth lay between 1 in 1 million and 1 in 200,000 T cells. The immunoSEQ hsTCRB Kit was used to generate the TCR beta libraries. In the paper's pipeline: ImmunoSEQ Data Assistant and ImmunoSEQ Analyzer were used for data analysis, and V, D and J genes were assigned according to IMGT definitions. Clonality, which ranges from 0 to 1, was calculated by subtracting the normalized Shannon entropy of productive rearrangement frequencies from one. Only overrepresented clonotypes making up at least 0.05% of the repertoire of each patient were included in the public clonotype analysis. More than ten age-matched healthy donor repertoires from immuneACCESS were used as controls for clonality. Here the immuneACCESS table is served through TCRdb, limited to in-frame sequences with V and J called. Missing clones are a known gap in these copies; in checked studies unresolved V genes cover under half, and the rest lacks a known reason. That table furnishes V, J and clone size, whereas the DNA furnished D and trimming. The sample profile shows around 140,000 clones; 80% of them were found once. About 7.6% of the sample is in the top ten clones.

Per the germline V gene, MDHEN is the CDR1 and SYDVKM is the CDR2. Compared with germline, V lacks 2 bases and J lacks 2 bases; bases without a gene match: 17. Measured from the cysteine to the phenylalanine, the CDR3 is 20 residues long. The CDR3 DNA has 60 bases and is translated from base 1. Around 1.8 micrograms of genomic DNA were extracted from cryopreserved PBMCs for TCR beta library preparation. High-throughput TCR beta sequencing was performed on longitudinal blood samples from CLL patients receiving ibrutinib monotherapy. The patients took part in an open-label, single-center phase 2 trial of ibrutinib monotherapy.

Recombination joined TRBV28 with TRBJ1-4, and TRBD1 aligns with 7 junction nucleotides. Material: PBMCs, obtained after 36 months of ibrutinib treatment. The clonotype was recovered from a human donor with chronic lymphocytic leukemia. The CDR3 amino acid sequence is: CASSLRAGGAPRSTNEKLFF. The base sequence is TGTGCCAGCAGTTTAAGGGCAGGGGGGGCGCCTAGGTCCACTAATGAAAAACTGTTTTTT.